Below, 13 T cell receptor beta chains from the same sample are listed, as sequenced in a study of T cell responses to AZD1222 COVID-19 vaccine. The protocol was immunoSEQ multiplex PCR, while the TCRdb copy is restricted to in-frame clones and leaves out a portion. The repertoire holds more than 80,000 clones, with 65% to 90% as singletons. This specimen was peripheral blood, taken on day 0 of AZD1222 vaccination. The receptor set was obtained from an adult in good health.

This chain uses TRBV15 with TRBJ1-2, with a tentative D call TRBD1 (5 bases). The CDR3 contains 18 residues. Looked up from germline, CDR1 is LNHNV and CDR2 is YYDKDF (reference sequence). V lost 5 bases, J lost 3 bases, and 25 bases lay in between. CDR3 coding DNA: TGTGCCACCAGCTTAAATATAGGGAGGGGTGGATTGGACTATGGCTACACCTTC. Translated: CATSLNIGRGGLDYGYTF. The complete variable domain, with remaining parts taken from reference TRBV15 and TRBJ1-2, reads DAMVIQNPRYQVTQFGKPVTLSCSQTLNHNVMYWYQQKSSQAPKLLFHYYDKDFNNEADTPDNFQSRRPNTSFCFLDIRSPGLGDTAMYLCATSLNIGRGGLDYGYTFGSGTRLTVV.

The chain employs TRBV7-9 and TRBJ1-2; D unresolved. The CDR3 is 14 amino acids. The V and J ends lost 5 bases and 3 bases respectively, with 13 bases between them. In germline, CDR1 is SEHNR, CDR2 FQNEAQ (reference sequence). CDR3: CASSPAFSYYGYTF. CDR3 DNA sequence: TGTGCCAGCAGCCCGGCGTTCTCCTACTATGGCTACACCTTC. Full variable domain (rest looked up from reference TRBV7-9 and TRBJ1-2): DTGVSQNPRHKITKRGQNVTFRCDPISEHNRLYWYRQTLGQGPEFLTYFQNEAQLEKSRLLSDRFSAERPKGSFSTLEIQRTEQGDSAMYLCASSPAFSYYGYTFGSGTRLTVV.

The chain carries TRBV7-9 and TRBJ2-2; 7 positions agree with TRBD1. The CDR3 has 14 residues. The germline V gene encodes CDR1 SEHNR and CDR2 FQNEAQ (reference sequence). The J segment lost 6 bases and the V segment lost 8 bases, leaving 9 bases of the junction unmatched. CDR3 DNA sequence: TGTGCCAGCGGATCACAGGGGTGGCCCGGGGAGCTGTTTTTT. Protein sequence: CASGSQGWPGELFF. Full variable domain (rest looked up from reference TRBV7-9 and TRBJ2-2): DTGVSQNPRHKITKRGQNVTFRCDPISEHNRLYWYRQTLGQGPEFLTYFQNEAQLEKSRLLSDRFSAERPKGSFSTLEIQRTEQGDSAMYLCASGSQGWPGELFFGEGSRLTVL.

V and J are TRBV5-1 and TRBJ1-1; D might be TRBD1 (6 bases). The germline V gene encodes CDR1 SGHRS and CDR2 YFSETQ. The V end lost 4 bases, the J end lost 3 bases, and 13 bases lay between the germline ends. The CDR3 is 14 amino acids. CDR3 in DNA: TGCGCCAGCAGCCAGGAACAGGGTTACACTGAAGCTTTCTTT. Protein sequence: CASSQEQGYTEAFF.

This sequence joins TRBV18 and TRBJ2-7; 9 positions match TRBD2. Germline CDR1 reads KGHSH; CDR2 reads LQKENI. There are 16 residues in the CDR3. V lost 3 bases, J lost 4 bases, and 10 bases stayed unmatched. The CDR3 sequence: CASSPPPAGGRYEQYF. CDR3 DNA: TGTGCCAGCTCACCCCCCCCAGCGGGGGGTCGGTACGAGCAGTACTTC.

The chain couples TRBV27 to TRBJ2-5, with 8 bases identical to TRBD1. V was pared by 3 bases and J by 7 bases, with 7 bases of the junction left unmatched. CDR3 length equals 14 residues. The V gene's germline CDR1 is MNHEY and CDR2 SMNVEV (reference sequence). CDR3: CASSFQGARGTQYF. CDR3 DNA: TGTGCCAGCAGTTTTCAGGGGGCAAGGGGGACCCAGTACTTC.

V usage is TRBV6-5 and J usage is TRBJ1-6, with TRBD1 matching over 7 bases. Germline values: CDR1 MNHEY, CDR2 SVGAGI. V dropped 10 bases and J dropped 6; count of bases not matched to a gene: 3. CDR3 size: 12 residues. DNA of the CDR3: TGTGCCACCAGGGACAGTAATTCACCCCTCCACTTT. Protein product: CATRDSNSPLHF.

There are many counts of this clone. This chain joins TRBV7-8 and TRBJ1-3; 7 bases map to TRBD1. Germline assignment: CDR1 SGHVS and CDR2 FQNEAQ. The CDR3 is 15 amino acids. Unmatched junction bases numbered 8, after V lost 5 bases and J lost 4 bases. The CDR3 loop reads CASSRQGRRGNTIYF. DNA of the CDR3: TGTGCCAGCAGCCGACAGGGAAGACGAGGAAACACCATATATTTT.

The chain combines TRBV30 with TRBJ2-3, with 9 bases matching TRBD1. The CDR3 has 17 amino acids. With 3 bases clipped from V and 4 bases from J, the junction kept 14 bases outside the gene matches. CDR1 and CDR2 from the germline V gene are GTSNPN and SVGIG (reference sequence). CDR3 loop: CAWSARGQGNWADTQYF. In DNA form, the CDR3 reads TGTGCCTGGAGCGCAAGGGGACAGGGTAATTGGGCAGATACGCAGTATTTT.

The rearrangement joins TRBV20-1 to TRBJ1-3; D is possibly TRBD1 (5 bases). V lost 3 bases, J lost 0 bases, and 18 bases lay in between. The CDR3 runs to 17 residues. The germline V gene has CDR1 DFQATT and CDR2 SNEGSKA (reference sequence). The CDR3 reads CSASGPTGFLSGNTIYF. The DNA of the CDR3 is TGCAGTGCTAGTGGGCCCACAGGTTTCCTCTCTGGAAACACCATATATTTT.

The rearrangement uses TRBV6-4 and TRBJ1-1; D is uncertain. This CDR3 is 15 amino acids long. The V gene's germline CDR1 is MRHNA and CDR2 SNTAGT. The ends were cut back, 4 bases at V and 2 bases at J, with 14 bases in the middle. CDR3 in amino acids: CASSVTSQTNTEAFF. The CDR3 bases are TGTGCCAGCAGTGTGACCTCGCAGACAAACACTGAAGCTTTCTTT.

This chain uses TRBV5-1 with TRBJ1-1, with D perhaps TRBD1 (5 bases). Between the trimmed V and J ends, which lost 1 base and 4 bases, there was a span of 14 bases. CDR1 SGHRS and CDR2 YFSETQ come from the germline V gene. This CDR3 has 15 residues. CDR3 region: CASSLTAVGGTEAFF. The CDR3 nucleotides read TGCGCCAGCAGCTTGACCGCGGTCGGGGGCACTGAAGCTTTCTTT.

The V gene is TRBV7-2, the J gene TRBJ2-7; no clear D. Trimming shortened V by 3 bases and J by 0 bases, and 9 bases separated the two germline ends. CDR1 SGHTA and CDR2 FQGNSA come from the germline V gene. The CDR3 runs 14 residues. This CDR3 is CASSLGPSSYEQYF. The CDR3 bases are TGTGCCAGCAGCTTGGGCCCGTCCTCCTACGAGCAGTACTTC.